This T cell receptor beta chain was obtained from a study of beta chain features in type 1 diabetes. Study-level points and caveats: PCR might favor shorter templates, but any such skew would affect patients and controls equally. Across all four CD4+ subsets, people with type 1 diabetes showed modestly shorter TCRB CDR3s.

The CDR3 runs 13 residues. CDR1 and CDR2 (germline): MNHEY, SVGAGI. V lost 10 bases to trimming and J lost 5 bases; unmatched junction nucleotides: 10. This clone has a handful of counts. Its cognate antigen is unknown. The entirety of the isolated RNA underwent reverse transcription, so expressed TCRB transcripts were sequenced. Data came from immunoSEQ multiplex PCR; TCRdb stores just in-frame clones and leaves some out. Found here are roughly 340,000 clones, about 13% of them singletons; the top ten hold about 0.015%. The authors sorted CD4+ naive, central memory, regulatory and stem cell-like memory cells via CD45RO/CCR7/CD25/CD127/CD95/CD27. Post-sort purity exceeded 98% for all sorted populations.

The chain is built from TRBV6-5 and TRBJ2-5; 7 nucleotides line up with TRBD2. The sample was naive CD4+ T cells from blood. This TCR derives from a woman under 30 with type 1 diabetes. CDR3 bases: TGTGCCATTGGGGGAGGGCGTCAGGAGACCCAGTACTTC. This sequence encodes CAIGGGRQETQYF.